This TCR beta chain was recovered during a study of cytomegalovirus exposure and HLA in healthy donors. Overall study results and limits: In vitro, three CMV-associated chains proved specific for CMV antigens. Cytomegalovirus association was assigned to some 160 TCR beta chains.

PCR involved 60 Vbeta and 13 Jbeta primers. In the authors' methods: There were around 80 million unique TCR beta chains by a later count, and approximately 11 million of them were shared. The protocol was immunoSEQ multiplex PCR, while the TCRdb copy is restricted to in-frame clones and leaves out a portion. For V, J and clone size, that table is used; D and trimming come from the DNA. The sample lists under 150,000 clones; roughly 80% were seen once. In the case of this clone: Its antigen is unidentified.

The CDR3 contains 15 residues. CDR1 and CDR2 (germline): SGHNT, YYREEE (reference sequence). The J segment lost 2 bases and the V segment lost 4 bases, leaving 3 bases of the junction unmatched. The sequence came from a man younger than 35 in good health and CMV-seronegative. Sequencing used PBMCs. The V and J genes are TRBV5-4 and TRBJ2-6; TRBD1 agrees at 7 bases. The CDR3 sequence is CASSRDRAGANVLTF. The DNA of the CDR3 is TGTGCCAGCAGCCGCGACAGGGCTGGGGCCAACGTCCTGACTTTC.